This is a list of T cell receptor beta chains from one sample in a study of patients and donors after allogeneic stem cell transplantation. TCRdb re-analysed the RT-PCR reads in MiXCR, keeping a single row per CDR3 protein. The table shows roughly 200,000 distinct CDR3 sequences, with around 40% occurring only once. Material: blood, either unsorted or a sorted T cell fraction (not recorded which). The receptor source for this set is a human donor who was either an allogeneic HSCT recipient or a stem cell or donor lymphocyte infusion donor (not recorded which). It is not recorded whose cells these are; they may come from a transplant donor. Both conserved end residues are part of each CDR3. The order of the fields is J gene, D gene, clone size, V gene, CDR3 protein, CDR3 DNA. D genes are given only for firm matches. Clone size is stated in some rows and not others, as once, few, many or a class when expanded.

>TRBJ1-2|-|few|TRBV4-1
CASSQPGRNYGYTF
TGCGCCAGCAGCCAACCCGGCAGAAACTATGGCTACACCTTC
>TRBJ1-1|TRBD1|few|TRBV15
CATSRDRGIAFF
TGTGCCACCAGCAGAGACAGGGGGATCGCTTTCTTT
>TRBJ2-1|TRBD1|-|TRBV9
CASSAPGQHYNEQFF
TGTGCCAGCAGCGCACCGGGACAGCACTACAATGAGCAGTTCTTC
>TRBJ2-7|TRBD1|-|TRBV12-3/TRBV12-4
CASSLAGTGGNEQYF
TGTGCCAGCAGTTTAGCTGGGACAGGGGGAAACGAGCAGTACTTC
>TRBJ2-1|-|-|TRBV3-1
CASSQEGWLEQFF
TGTGCCAGCAGCCAAGAAGGCTGGTTAGAGCAGTTCTTC
>TRBJ1-1|-|-|TRBV18
CASSPGRPLTPEAFF
TGTGCCAGCTCACCGGGGCGACCGTTAACCCCTGAAGCTTTCTTT
>TRBJ2-5|TRBD1|-|TRBV18
CASSSTGLPTETQYF
TGTGCCAGCTCATCGACAGGGTTGCCGACGGAGACCCAGTACTTC
>TRBJ2-3|TRBD1|-|TRBV28
CASSRDRVSDTQYF
TGTGCCAGCAGTAGGGACAGGGTCTCAGATACGCAGTATTTT
>TRBJ1-5|-|-|TRBV5-1
CASSETGLSNQPQHF
TGCGCCAGCAGCGAAACAGGGCTCAGCAATCAGCCCCAGCATTTT
>TRBJ1-2|-|few|TRBV12-3/TRBV12-4
CASSFFGHKNYGYTF
TGTGCCAGCAGTTTTTTTGGACATAAGAACTATGGCTACACCTTC
>TRBJ2-7|-|many|TRBV7-2
CASSLDLGIAYEQYF
TGTGCCAGCAGCTTAGATCTTGGGATAGCCTACGAGCAGTACTTC
>TRBJ2-5|TRBD1|-|TRBV4-1
CASSPGQGHEETQYF
TGCGCCAGCAGCCCTGGACAGGGGCATGAGGAGACCCAGTACTTC
>TRBJ2-5|TRBD1|-|TRBV7-2
CASSQGGTGRETQYF
TGTGCCAGCAGCCAAGGGGGCACTGGGCGAGAGACCCAGTACTTC
>TRBJ1-5|-|once|TRBV5-5
CASSSTKGISNQPQHF
TGTGCCAGCAGCTCCACTAAGGGAATTAGCAATCAGCCCCAGCATTTT
>TRBJ2-7|-|once|TRBV28
CASLTARTPYEQYF
TGTGCCAGCTTAACCGCACGGACCCCCTATGAGCAGTACTTC
>TRBJ2-5|TRBD2|-|TRBV2
CASSADGGRGETQYF
TGTGCCAGCAGTGCTGACGGGGGGAGAGGAGAGACCCAGTACTTC
>TRBJ2-1|-|-|TRBV12-3/TRBV12-4
CASSRQGGYEQFF
TGTGCCAGCAGTAGACAGGGAGGGTATGAGCAGTTCTTC
>TRBJ2-1|-|few|TRBV7-9
CASANQGTYNEQFF
TGTGCCAGCGCTAACCAGGGGACCTACAATGAGCAGTTCTTC
>TRBJ1-1|-|-|TRBV5-1
CASSFEGPIEAFF
TGCGCCAGCAGTTTCGAGGGTCCTATTGAAGCTTTCTTT
>TRBJ1-1|-|few|TRBV28
CASSLVTGVAFF
TGTGCCAGCAGTTTGGTGACTGGGGTGGCTTTCTTT
>TRBJ1-5|-|few|TRBV4-3
CASSQVVDTRGNQPQHF
TGCGCCAGCAGCCAAGTTGTAGACACCCGAGGAAATCAGCCCCAGCATTTT
>TRBJ2-7|-|-|TRBV3-1
CASSQGIPGYEQYF
TGTGCCAGCAGCCAAGGAATTCCTGGGTACGAGCAGTACTTC
>TRBJ2-7|-|-|TRBV25-1
CASSSYGYEQYF
TGTGCCAGCAGTTCTTACGGCTACGAGCAGTACTTC
>TRBJ1-4|-|-|TRBV4-3
CASSRGHGLREKLFF
TGCGCCAGCAGCCGGGGGCACGGGTTACGTGAAAAACTGTTTTTT
>TRBJ2-3|-|-|TRBV4-3
CASSQDRGRPRSGTQYF
TGCGCCAGCAGCCAAGATCGGGGTCGACCCCGGTCGGGTACGCAGTATTTT
>TRBJ2-3|-|-|TRBV6-6
CASSYNRADTQYF
TGTGCCAGCAGTTACAACAGGGCGGACACGCAGTATTTT
>TRBJ2-4|-|-|TRBV18
CASSPQTGQNIQYF
TGTGCCAGCTCACCACAGACAGGACAAAACATTCAGTACTTC
>TRBJ1-3|-|-|TRBV7-9
CASSSYVGGSGNTIYF
TGTGCCAGCAGCTCCTATGTGGGGGGCTCTGGAAACACCATATATTTT
>TRBJ2-1|-|-|TRBV7-9
CASSLRRQGRNEQFF
TGTGCCAGCAGCTTACGAAGGCAGGGGAGGAATGAGCAGTTCTTC
>TRBJ1-3|TRBD1|-|TRBV5-1
CASSVTGVGNTIYF
TGCGCCAGCAGCGTGACAGGGGTTGGAAACACCATATATTTT
>TRBJ2-1|-|-|TRBV4-2
CASSLYFKDLSEGNEQFF
TGTGCCAGCAGCCTCTACTTTAAGGACCTCTCTGAAGGCAATGAGCAGTTCTTC